Included here is one T cell receptor (beta chain) sequence, with context. This entry is derived from a study of blood T cell repertoires in COVID-19. Study details: T cells, B-cell-depleted T cells, or PBMCs provided the cDNA or gDNA that served as material.

The protocol was immunoSEQ multiplex PCR, while the TCRdb copy is restricted to in-frame clones and leaves out a portion. In the table there are some 350,000 clones, about 89% of which are singletons. V lost 2 bases to trimming and J lost 2 bases, with 9 bases between them. Looked up from germline, CDR1 is SGHNT and CDR2 is YENEEA. CDR3 length: 14 residues. This clonotype was sampled from a woman aged 25 to 39 with COVID-19, enrolled during active disease. Sample: peripheral blood. J is TRBJ1-1 and V is TRBV11-3, with D unresolved. The CDR3 region has the DNA TGTGCCAGCAGCTTACTTGGGAGTAACACTGAAGCTTTCTTT. Translated, it gives CASSLLGSNTEAFF.